These T cell receptor beta chains were read from a single sample in a study of cytomegalovirus exposure and HLA in healthy donors. Sequencing was performed with immunoSEQ multiplex PCR; in TCRdb, only in-frame clones are kept and a portion is missing. The sample lists more than 70,000 clones, over 70% occurring once. Material: PBMCs. These receptors came from a man aged 40-50 years in good health and CMV-seronegative. CDR3s include the opening cysteine and the closing phenylalanine or tryptophan. The D gene is left open where the match is weak. Clone size is stated in some rows and not others, as once, few, many or a class when expanded.

v_gene	j_gene	abundance	d_gene	CDR3nt	CDR3aa
TRBV9	TRBJ2-3	NA	TRBD2	TGTGCCAGCAGCGTAACCCATAGCGGGATTGGAGATACGCAGTATTTT	CASSVTHSGIGDTQYF
TRBV19	TRBJ1-1	NA	NA	TGTGCCAGTAGTATAGCAGGACATACGCTGATTTTAATGAACACTGAAGCTTTCTTT	CASSIAGHTLILMNTEAFF
TRBV2	TRBJ2-3	NA	NA	TGTGCCAGCAGTGAACGTACACACGTAACCCCAGATACGCAGTATTTT	CASSERTHVTPDTQYF
TRBV7-9	TRBJ2-3	NA	TRBD2	TGTGCCAGCAGCTTGGCCGACGGGGGGGTGAATACGCAGTATTTT	CASSLADGGVNTQYF
TRBV5-6	TRBJ1-4	NA	TRBD1	TGTGCCAGCAGCTCCCGATACAGGGGCTTGGATGAAAAACTGTTTTTT	CASSSRYRGLDEKLFF
TRBV14	TRBJ2-5	NA	TRBD2	TGTGCCAGCAGCCGAGGACTAGCGGGGAGCCAAGAGACCCAGTACTTC	CASSRGLAGSQETQYF
TRBV5-1	TRBJ1-2	NA	TRBD1	TGCGCCAGCTCTCACTCGGGACAGGGCCCACTATACAGTGGCTACACCTTC	CASSHSGQGPLYSGYTF
TRBV12-2	TRBJ1-2	NA	NA	TGTGCAAGTCGCGAGACAGGGGATTATGGCTACACCTTC	CASRETGDYGYTF
TRBV30	TRBJ1-3	NA	NA	TGTGCCTGGAGTACCATGAGGGCCTCTGGAAACACCATATATTTT	CAWSTMRASGNTIYF
TRBV6-1	TRBJ1-1	NA	NA	TGTGCCAGCAGTGAAGGGAGGCTTGAAGCTTTCTTT	CASSEGRLEAFF
TRBV27	TRBJ2-5	few	NA	TGTGCCAGCAGCGGAGACGGTGGGACCCAGTACTTC	CASSGDGGTQYF
TRBV9	TRBJ2-2	NA	NA	TGTGCCAGCAGCGTAGCAGGGGCCGCGAACACCGGGGAGCTGTTTTTT	CASSVAGAANTGELFF
TRBV10-3	TRBJ1-1	once	NA	TGTGCCATCAGTGAGCCCTACCAACAGGCGGTCACTGAAGCTTTCTTT	CAISEPYQQAVTEAFF
TRBV7-2	TRBJ1-5	NA	NA	TGTGCCAGCAGCTTAGATTTCGGGGAACAGCCCCAGCATTTT	CASSLDFGEQPQHF
TRBV28	TRBJ2-7	NA	TRBD2	TGTGCCAGCAGTCCCTCGGGAGGGTACGAGCAGTACTTC	CASSPSGGYEQYF
TRBV7-3	TRBJ1-1	NA	TRBD1	TGTGCCAGCAGCCCCTCAACAGGGGGCTGGTTAACTGAAGCTTTCTTT	CASSPSTGGWLTEAFF
TRBV5-1	TRBJ2-3	NA	TRBD2	TGCGCCAGCAGCGACACATACCCGCCCCGGGGGGGGCGTTTTCATACGCAGTATTTT	CASSDTYPPRGGRFHTQYF
TRBV20-1	TRBJ1-2	NA	NA	TGCAGTGCTTCCCTAGGAGGCTACACCTTC	CSASLGGYTF
TRBV5-4	TRBJ2-3	NA	NA	TGTGCCAGCAGCTTGGCTTCCAGATCAACAGATACGCAGTATTTT	CASSLASRSTDTQYF
TRBV5-1	TRBJ1-2	NA	TRBD1	TGCGCCAGCAGCTTGGGGACAGGGCCCGGCTATGGCTACACCTTC	CASSLGTGPGYGYTF
TRBV19	TRBJ1-1	once	TRBD1	TGTGCCAGTAGTACGTCAACAGGGGGGGAGGCTGAAGCTTTCTTT	CASSTSTGGEAEAFF
TRBV19	TRBJ2-3	NA	NA	TGTGCCAGTATGAAAGGGGACACTCATACAGATACGCAGTATTTT	CASMKGDTHTDTQYF
TRBV27	TRBJ1-6	few	TRBD1	TGTGCCAGCAGTTATACAGGGGCCGCTTCACCCCTCCACTTT	CASSYTGAASPLHF
TRBV7-9	TRBJ1-1	once	NA	TGTGCCAGCAGCACCTGGGACACGAACACTGAAGCTTTCTTT	CASSTWDTNTEAFF
TRBV11-2	TRBJ1-1	NA	TRBD1	TGTGCCAGCAGCTTAGGACAGGGGGGGGTGAACACTGAAGCTTTCTTT	CASSLGQGGVNTEAFF
TRBV5-6	TRBJ2-7	NA	NA	TGTGCCAGCAGCTTGGTGACAGGTTTCTACGAGCAGTACTTC	CASSLVTGFYEQYF
TRBV5-6	TRBJ1-4	NA	NA	TGTGCCAGCAGCCAAGACAGTCCCAAGGAAAAACTGTTTTTT	CASSQDSPKEKLFF
TRBV5-4	TRBJ2-7	NA	TRBD2	TGTGCCAGCAGCTTGAGGGCGGGGGATTCCTACGAGCAGTACTTC	CASSLRAGDSYEQYF
TRBV5-6	TRBJ1-4	NA	NA	TGTGCCAGCAGCTTCGTTGGCGGGACTCATGAAAAACTGTTTTTT	CASSFVGGTHEKLFF
TRBV19	TRBJ1-2	few	TRBD1	TGTGCCAGTAGTAAGGGACAGGGCTATAACTATGGCTACACCTTC	CASSKGQGYNYGYTF
TRBV5-1	TRBJ2-3	few	NA	TGCGCCAGCAGCTTCGGGGGGCCAGATACGCAGTATTTT	CASSFGGPDTQYF
TRBV5-1	TRBJ2-7	NA	NA	TGCGCCAGCAGTCCCACAGGGAGTAAGTCCTACGAGCAGTACTTC	CASSPTGSKSYEQYF
TRBV30	TRBJ2-3	NA	TRBD1	TGTGCCTGGAGTTCCGGACAGGGTGGGGATACGCAGTATTTT	CAWSSGQGGDTQYF
TRBV15	TRBJ2-3	NA	TRBD2	TGTGCCACCAGCAGAGTACTAGCGCTTAGCACAGATACGCAGTATTTT	CATSRVLALSTDTQYF
TRBV7-2	TRBJ2-1	NA	NA	TGTGCCAGCAGCCCGAGGATCGGGACACCTACGACCCCGGGGCGTGAGCAGTTCTTC	CASSPRIGTPTTPGREQFF
TRBV10-3	TRBJ2-5	once	NA	TGTGCCATATCAGGGATAGGAGAGACCCAGTACTTC	CAISGIGETQYF
TRBV4-3	TRBJ1-2	NA	NA	TGCGCCAGCAGCCGCGGGGAGGGGAAGGGCTACACCTTC	CASSRGEGKGYTF
TRBV9	TRBJ1-3	NA	NA	TGTGCCAGCAGCTTACAAGGGGAGGACTCTGGAAACACCATATATTTT	CASSLQGEDSGNTIYF
TRBV28	TRBJ1-5	NA	NA	TGTGCCAGCAGACCGCGGGGGGCAGGACAGCCCCAGCATTTT	CASRPRGAGQPQHF
TRBV15	TRBJ1-1	NA	TRBD1	TGTGCCACCAGCAGCCCAGGGGGCCCTAGCCTTGAAGCTTTCTTT	CATSSPGGPSLEAFF